Below are 5 T cell receptor beta chains sequenced from a single sample in a study of blood T cell repertoires in COVID-19. Profiling relied on immunoSEQ multiplex PCR, and the TCRdb table lists in-frame clones only, not all of them. Of roughly 230,000 clones listed, less than 90% are singletons. The specimen was peripheral blood. These receptors were obtained from a man aged 65 to 85 with acute or convalescent COVID-19.

This chain uses TRBV7-9 with TRBJ2-3; TRBD2 might be the D (5 bases). V was cut by 3 bases and J by 2 bases, with 15 bases left in between. Germline V gives CDR1 SEHNR, CDR2 FQNEAQ (reference sequence). The CDR3 sequence is 16 residues long. In DNA, the CDR3 is TGTGCCAGCAGCTTCGGGGTTGCGGAGCCCACAGATACGCAGTATTTT. This encodes CASSFGVAEPTDTQYF. The variable domain in full, with the rest retrieved from reference TRBV7-9 and TRBJ2-3, is DTGVSQNPRHKITKRGQNVTFRCDPISEHNRLYWYRQTLGQGPEFLTYFQNEAQLEKSRLLSDRFSAERPKGSFSTLEIQRTEQGDSAMYLCASSFGVAEPTDTQYFGPGTRLTVL.

V and J are TRBV20-1 and TRBJ2-1; 12 bases match TRBD2. This CDR3 spans 15 amino acids. The germline gives CDR1 DFQATT, CDR2 SNEGSKA (reference sequence). The V gene end was trimmed by 3 bases and the J gene end by 7 bases; junction bases not matched to a gene: 7. CDR3 sequence (DNA): TGCAGTGCTAGTGGGGAGACTAGCGGGAGTAATGAGCAGTTCTTC. This encodes CSASGETSGSNEQFF.

CDR3 bases: TGTGCCAGTAGCACTACGTCAGGGGCAAATTCACCCCTCCACTTT. It yields the protein CASSTTSGANSPLHF. The chain joins TRBV19 to TRBJ1-6; the D gene is possibly TRBD1 (6 bases). Per germline, CDR1 LNHDA and CDR2 SQIVND (reference sequence). CDR3 length equals 15 residues. The V end lost 6 bases, the J end lost 7 bases, and 16 bases lay between the germline ends.

This chain joins TRBV4-1 and TRBJ1-2; D perhaps matches TRBD1 (5 bases). Germline CDR1 is MGHRA and CDR2 is YSYEKL. Trimming cost V 1 base and J 4 bases, with 13 bases left between them. The CDR3 loop spans 15 amino acids. DNA for the CDR3: TGCGCCAGCAGCCAAGTCCCGGACATCCCCTATGGCTACACCTTC. Translation: CASSQVPDIPYGYTF.

The chain links TRBV9 to TRBJ2-3; TRBD1 aligns across 9 bases. This CDR3 has 16 residues. The trim removed 3 bases at V and 5 bases at J, leaving 10 bases unmatched. CDR1 and CDR2 from the germline V gene are SGDLS and YYNGEE. In DNA form, the CDR3 reads TGTGCCAGCAGCGAACGAGGGACAGGGACAAAAGATACGCAGTATTTT. Translating it yields CASSERGTGTKDTQYF.